This T cell receptor (beta chain) was captured in a study of spatial heterogeneity in lung cancer (dated by TCRdb to about 2019). Regarding the complete study: Beta-chain transcripts were consistently detected in greater numbers than alpha-chain transcripts, which likely reflected higher beta-chain transcript abundance. The study quantitatively compared TCR alpha and beta repertoires across multiple tumor regions, matched nontumor lung and blood in non-small cell lung cancer. TCR repertoire features were related to nonsynonymous mutation counts determined by whole-exome sequencing of tumor tissue. In the raw uncorrected reads, each unique combination of TCR and UMI appeared more than ten times on average. At surgery, some 220 tumor regions, 61 to 75 matched nontumor lung samples and about 56 PBMC samples were TCR-sequenced for both alpha and beta chains.

Library generation was performed with 5' RACE. Instrument on record: NextSeq 500. In the TCR library protocol, a unique molecular identifier was attached to each TCR cDNA molecule so that PCR and sequencing errors could be corrected. Per the source publication's procedure: TCR identification, UMI-based error correction and CDR3 extraction were performed with Decombinator tools. Expanded TCRs were defined as those above a frequency of 2 per 1,000, corresponding to the top 1% of the tumor frequency distribution. Renyi diversity was calculated using the R vegan package after each repertoire was subsampled 100 times to 5,000 TCRs. CDR3 similarity networks were built from amino acid triplet string-kernel similarity, with CDR3s being connected when pairwise similarity was above 0.82. TCRdb reanalyzed the raw reads on its own, using fastp at Q25 for trimming and MiXCR for clone calling, and kept in-frame beta chains. CDR3 protein sequences are deduplicated, and each keeps its most common genes and DNA. TCRdb assigned the V and J calls; the authors' analysis was not used. This sample is represented by about 92,000 distinct CDR3 sequences; 12% of them were singletons. The leading ten clones occupy roughly two fifths of the sample.

Beyond this particular receptor, the publication reports: Ubiquitous expanded tumor TCRs were detected in blood more often at tumor resection than at routine follow-up. Additional single-cell paired TCR alpha and beta sequencing was considered necessary to confirm, at a functional level, the hypothesis that regional TCRs recognize regional mutations.

This clonotype has a count of ten or more. Its target antigen remains unknown. One base away there is no much larger clone; base qualities are not given. The germline V gene (reference sequence) gives CDR1 as DFQATT and CDR2 as SNEGSKA. The CDR3 covers 15 residues, taking in both the cysteine and the phenylalanine. Kept here is only the CDR3 DNA, which spans 45 bases and is read in frame from base 1. Trimming costs V 1 base and J 3 bases, and their ends lie 13 bases apart. The sample's time point label, decoded: sample taken at primary tumor resection. TCR sequencing used whole RNA extracted from tumor and nontumor lung tissue, or from cryopreserved PBMC samples, without cell sorting. The donors were some 72 patients from the lung TRACERx cohort who had early-stage, untreated non-small cell lung cancer. Only patients for whom sufficient RNA was available from at least two tumor regions were selected for TCR sequencing.

Here the sequenced sample was PBMCs, taken at surgery. This clonotype was sampled from a male donor with early-stage non-small cell lung cancer. The rearrangement joined TRBV20-1 to TRBJ1-3; a confident D gene designation cannot be given. The CDR3 protein sequence reads: CSARVRGDVGNTIYF. Read as DNA, the sequence is TGCAGTGCTAGAGTACGGGGTGATGTTGGAAACACCATATATTTT.